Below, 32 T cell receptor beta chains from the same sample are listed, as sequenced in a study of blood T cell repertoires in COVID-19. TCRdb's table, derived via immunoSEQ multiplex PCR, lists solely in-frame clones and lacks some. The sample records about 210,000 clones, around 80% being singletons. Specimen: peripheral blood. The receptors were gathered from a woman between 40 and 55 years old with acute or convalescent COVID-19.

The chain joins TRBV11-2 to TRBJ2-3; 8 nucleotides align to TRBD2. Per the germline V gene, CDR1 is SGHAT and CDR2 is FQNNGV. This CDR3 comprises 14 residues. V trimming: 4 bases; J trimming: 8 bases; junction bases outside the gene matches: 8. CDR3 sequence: CASSYGTRGGTQYF. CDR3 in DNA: TGTGCCAGCAGCTACGGGACTAGGGGCGGTACGCAGTATTTT.

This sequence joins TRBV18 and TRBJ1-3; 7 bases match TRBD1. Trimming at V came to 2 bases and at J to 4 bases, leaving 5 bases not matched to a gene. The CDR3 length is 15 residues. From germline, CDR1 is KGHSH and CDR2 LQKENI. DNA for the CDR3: TGTGCCAGCTCACCAACCCAGGGGGGAGGAAACACCATATATTTT. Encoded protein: CASSPTQGGGNTIYF.

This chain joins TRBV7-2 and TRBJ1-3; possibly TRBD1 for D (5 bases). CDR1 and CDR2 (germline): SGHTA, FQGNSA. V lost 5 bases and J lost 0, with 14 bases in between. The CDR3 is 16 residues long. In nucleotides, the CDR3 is TGTGCCAGCAGCCGGTCAGGGAAGAACTCTGGAAACACCATATATTTT. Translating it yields CASSRSGKNSGNTIYF.

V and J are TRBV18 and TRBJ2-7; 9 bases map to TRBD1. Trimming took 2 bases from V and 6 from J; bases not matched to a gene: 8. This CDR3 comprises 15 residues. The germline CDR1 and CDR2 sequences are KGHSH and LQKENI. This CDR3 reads CASSPDGTGSGEQYF. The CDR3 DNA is TGTGCCAGCTCACCAGACGGGACAGGGTCGGGCGAGCAGTACTTC.

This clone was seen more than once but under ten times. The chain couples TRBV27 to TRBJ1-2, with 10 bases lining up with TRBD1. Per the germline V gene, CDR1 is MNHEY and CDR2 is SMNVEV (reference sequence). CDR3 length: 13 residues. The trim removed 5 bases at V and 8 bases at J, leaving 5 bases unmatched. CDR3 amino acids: CASSPGQGGGYTF. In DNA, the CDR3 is TGTGCCAGCAGTCCAGGACAGGGGGGCGGCTACACCTTC.

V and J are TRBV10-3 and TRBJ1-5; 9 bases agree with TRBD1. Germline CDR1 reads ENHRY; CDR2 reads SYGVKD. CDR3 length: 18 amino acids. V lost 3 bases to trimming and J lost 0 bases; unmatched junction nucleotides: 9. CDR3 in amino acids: CAISEEDRGPYSNQPQHF. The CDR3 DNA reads TGTGCCATCAGTGAAGAGGACAGGGGCCCCTATAGCAATCAGCCCCAGCATTTT.

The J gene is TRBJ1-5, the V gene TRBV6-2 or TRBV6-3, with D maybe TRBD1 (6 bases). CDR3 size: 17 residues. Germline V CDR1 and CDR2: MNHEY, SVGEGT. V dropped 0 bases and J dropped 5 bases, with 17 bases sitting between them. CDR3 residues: CASSYSAGGGVDQPQHF. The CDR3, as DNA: TGTGCCAGCAGTTACTCGGCGGGGGGCGGAGTAGATCAGCCCCAGCATTTT.

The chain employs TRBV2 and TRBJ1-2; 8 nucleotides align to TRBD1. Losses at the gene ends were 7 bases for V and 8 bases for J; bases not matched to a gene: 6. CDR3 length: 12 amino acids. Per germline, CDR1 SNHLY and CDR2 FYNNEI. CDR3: CASKETGEGYTF. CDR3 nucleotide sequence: TGTGCCAGCAAAGAGACAGGGGAAGGCTACACCTTC. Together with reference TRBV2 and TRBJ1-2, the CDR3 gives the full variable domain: EPEVTQTPSHQVTQMGQEVILRCVPISNHLYFYWYRQILGQKVEFLVSFYNNEISEKSEIFDDQFSVERPDGSNFTLKIRSTKLEDSAMYFCASKETGEGYTFGSGTRLTVV.

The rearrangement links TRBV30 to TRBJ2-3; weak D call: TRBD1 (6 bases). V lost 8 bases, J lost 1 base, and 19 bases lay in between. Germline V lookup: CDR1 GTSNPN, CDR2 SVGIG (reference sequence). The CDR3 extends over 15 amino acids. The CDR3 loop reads CARSPQGIGTDTQYF. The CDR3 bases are TGTGCCCGCTCGCCACAGGGAATAGGCACAGATACGCAGTATTTT.

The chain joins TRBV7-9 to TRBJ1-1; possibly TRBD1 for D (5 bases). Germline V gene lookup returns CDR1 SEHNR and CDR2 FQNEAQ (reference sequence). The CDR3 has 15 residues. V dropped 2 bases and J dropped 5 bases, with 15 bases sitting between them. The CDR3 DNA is TGTGCCAGCAGCTTATGGGCAGGGTTGGCTACTGAAGCTTTCTTT. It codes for CASSLWAGLATEAFF.

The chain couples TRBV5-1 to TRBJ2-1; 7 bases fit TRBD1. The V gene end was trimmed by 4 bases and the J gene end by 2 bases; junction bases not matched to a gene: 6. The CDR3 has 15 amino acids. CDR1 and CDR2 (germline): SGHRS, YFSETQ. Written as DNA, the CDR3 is TGCGCCAGCAGCCTGGAGACAGGGACCTACAATGAGCAGTTCTTC. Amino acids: CASSLETGTYNEQFF. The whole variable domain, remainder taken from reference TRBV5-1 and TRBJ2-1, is KAGVTQTPRYLIKTRGQQVTLSCSPISGHRSVSWYQQTPGQGLQFLFEYFSETQRNKGNFPGRFSGRQFSNSRSEMNVSTLELGDSALYLCASSLETGTYNEQFFGPGTRLTVL.

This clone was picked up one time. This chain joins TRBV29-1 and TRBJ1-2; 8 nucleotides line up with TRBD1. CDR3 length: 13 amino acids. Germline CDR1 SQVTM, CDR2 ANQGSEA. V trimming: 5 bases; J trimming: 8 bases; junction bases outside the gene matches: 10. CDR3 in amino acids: CSVPPGQGGGYTF. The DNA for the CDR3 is TGCAGCGTTCCCCCCGGACAGGGAGGCGGCTACACCTTC.

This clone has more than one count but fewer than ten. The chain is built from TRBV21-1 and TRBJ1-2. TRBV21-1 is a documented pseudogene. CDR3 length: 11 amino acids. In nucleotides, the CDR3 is TGTGCCAGCAGCAATTGTAGTGGCTACACCTTC. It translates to CASSNCSGYTF.

Here the CDR3 reads CATSGLTSGSFYNEQFF. The CDR3 coding sequence is TGTGCCACCAGTGGTCTTACTAGCGGCTCTTTCTACAATGAGCAGTTCTTC. The V call is TRBV24-1, the J call TRBJ2-1, with 8 bases matching TRBD2. This CDR3 is 17 amino acids long. Losses at the gene ends were 5 bases for V and 3 bases for J; bases not matched to a gene: 11. CDR1 is KGHDR, CDR2 SFDVKD, per germline.

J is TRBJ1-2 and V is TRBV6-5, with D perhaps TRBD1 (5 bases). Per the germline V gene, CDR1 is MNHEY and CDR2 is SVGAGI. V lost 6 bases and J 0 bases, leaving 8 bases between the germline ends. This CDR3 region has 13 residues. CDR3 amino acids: CASRKGPNYGYTF. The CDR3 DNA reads TGTGCCAGCAGGAAGGGGCCTAACTATGGCTACACCTTC.

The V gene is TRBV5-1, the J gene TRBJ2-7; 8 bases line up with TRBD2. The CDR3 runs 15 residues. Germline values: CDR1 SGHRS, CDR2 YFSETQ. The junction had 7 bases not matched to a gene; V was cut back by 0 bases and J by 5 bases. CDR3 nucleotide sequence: TGCGCCAGCAGCTTGGAGGTTAGCGGGATCGACGAGCAGTACTTC. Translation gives CASSLEVSGIDEQYF.

The CDR3 is CASSLSSGNTEAFF. The CDR3 DNA sequence: TGTGCCAGCAGCTTATCTTCGGGGAACACTGAAGCTTTCTTT. V gene TRBV7-6 combines with J gene TRBJ1-1; D is undetermined. V lost 2 bases and J lost 1, with 8 bases in between. Germline loops: CDR1 SGHVS, CDR2 FNYEAQ. CDR3 length: 14 residues.

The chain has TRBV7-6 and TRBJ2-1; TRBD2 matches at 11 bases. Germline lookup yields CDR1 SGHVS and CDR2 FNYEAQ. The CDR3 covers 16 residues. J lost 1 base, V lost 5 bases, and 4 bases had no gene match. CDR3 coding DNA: TGTGCCAGCAGCACGGGGACTAGCGGATCCTACAATGAGCAGTTCTTC. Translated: CASSTGTSGSYNEQFF.

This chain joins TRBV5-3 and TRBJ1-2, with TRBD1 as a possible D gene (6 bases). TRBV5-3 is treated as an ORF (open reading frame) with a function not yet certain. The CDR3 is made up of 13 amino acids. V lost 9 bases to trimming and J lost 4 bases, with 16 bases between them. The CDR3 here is CAKIQQGSYGYTF. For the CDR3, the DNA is TGTGCCAAAATTCAACAGGGATCCTATGGCTACACCTTC.

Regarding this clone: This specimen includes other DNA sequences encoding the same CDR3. The CDR3 DNA sequence: TGTGCCAGCAGCGTAGATCCCCCTACAGGGACGAAAAACATTCAGTACTTC. Residues: CASSVDPPTGTKNIQYF. This chain uses TRBV9 with TRBJ2-4, with D tentatively TRBD1 (6 bases). V lost 0 bases and J 4 bases, leaving 17 bases between the germline ends. CDR3 size: 17 residues. The germline V gene has CDR1 SGDLS and CDR2 YYNGEE.

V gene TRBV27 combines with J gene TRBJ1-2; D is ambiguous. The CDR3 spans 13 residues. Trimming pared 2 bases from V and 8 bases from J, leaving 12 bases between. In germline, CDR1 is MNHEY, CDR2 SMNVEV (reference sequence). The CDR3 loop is CASSLPGRDGYTF. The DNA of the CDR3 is TGTGCCAGCAGTTTACCGGGTCGAGACGGCTACACCTTC.

The CDR3 reads CSVERQGAREKLFF. CDR3 nucleotides: TGCAGCGTTGAACGACAGGGGGCGCGTGAAAAACTGTTTTTT. The chain is built from TRBV29-1 and TRBJ1-4; 10 bases align to TRBD1. This CDR3 region has 14 residues. CDR1 SQVTM and CDR2 ANQGSEA come from the germline V gene. With 2 bases clipped from V and 7 bases from J, the junction kept 4 bases outside the gene matches.

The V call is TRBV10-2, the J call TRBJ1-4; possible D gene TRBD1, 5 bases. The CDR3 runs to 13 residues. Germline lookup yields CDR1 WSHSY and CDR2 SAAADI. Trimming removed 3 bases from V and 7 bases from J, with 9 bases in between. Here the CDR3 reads CASSDRDGEKLFF. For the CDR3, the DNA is TGCGCCAGCAGTGACAGGGATGGTGAAAAACTGTTTTTT.

The CDR3 sequence: CAWSMRGEQYF. The CDR3 DNA reads as TGTGCCTGGAGTATGAGAGGCGAGCAGTACTTC. The chain recombines TRBV30 with TRBJ2-7; D is uncertain. With 2 bases removed from V and 6 bases from J, the gap between germline ends came to 8 bases. The V gene's germline CDR1 is GTSNPN and CDR2 SVGIG (reference sequence). The CDR3 extends over 11 amino acids.

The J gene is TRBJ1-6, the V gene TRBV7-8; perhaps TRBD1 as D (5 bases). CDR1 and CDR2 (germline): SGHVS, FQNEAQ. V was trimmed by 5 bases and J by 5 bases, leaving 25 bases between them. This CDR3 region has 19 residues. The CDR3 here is CASSPTGTYLDLDNSPLHF. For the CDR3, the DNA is TGTGCCAGCAGCCCCACAGGAACTTACCTTGACTTGGATAATTCACCCCTCCACTTT.

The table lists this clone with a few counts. In DNA, the CDR3 is TGTGCCAGCAGTCTCCGGGACAGGGGATCTGAAGCTTTCTTT. This encodes CASSLRDRGSEAFF. This rearrangement joins TRBV27 to TRBJ1-1, with 10 bases lining up with TRBD1. The CDR3 sequence is 14 residues long. With V trimmed by 5 bases and J by 6 bases, 6 bases remained unmatched. Germline V lookup: CDR1 MNHEY, CDR2 SMNVEV (reference sequence).

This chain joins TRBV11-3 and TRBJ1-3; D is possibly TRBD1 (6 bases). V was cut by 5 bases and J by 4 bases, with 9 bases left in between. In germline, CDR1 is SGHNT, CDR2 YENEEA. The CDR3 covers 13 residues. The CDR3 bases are TGTGCCAGCAGCCTCGGACAGGGAAACACCATATATTTT. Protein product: CASSLGQGNTIYF.

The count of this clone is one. This CDR3 reads CASGWPTYGTEAFF. The CDR3 region has the DNA TGTGCTAGTGGTTGGCCAACCTACGGGACTGAAGCTTTCTTT. The chain employs TRBV12-5 and TRBJ1-1; D is ambiguous. CDR3 length: 14 residues. V was clipped by 4 bases and J by 5 bases, with 14 bases between them. Germline V CDR1 and CDR2: LGHNT, FRNRAP.

The CDR3 reads CASSLAGDTYEQYF. In DNA form, the CDR3 reads TGTGCCAGCAGCTTAGCCGGTGACACCTACGAGCAGTACTTC. V and J are TRBV7-9 and TRBJ2-7; D remains ambiguous. The CDR3 is 14 residues long. Germline CDR1 reads SEHNR; CDR2 reads FQNEAQ (reference sequence). V was trimmed by 0 bases and J by 2 bases, leaving 8 bases between them. Full variable domain (remainder filled in from reference TRBV7-9 and TRBJ2-7): DTGVSQNPRHKITKRGQNVTFRCDPISEHNRLYWYRQTLGQGPEFLTYFQNEAQLEKSRLLSDRFSAERPKGSFSTLEIQRTEQGDSAMYLCASSLAGDTYEQYFGPGTRLTVT.

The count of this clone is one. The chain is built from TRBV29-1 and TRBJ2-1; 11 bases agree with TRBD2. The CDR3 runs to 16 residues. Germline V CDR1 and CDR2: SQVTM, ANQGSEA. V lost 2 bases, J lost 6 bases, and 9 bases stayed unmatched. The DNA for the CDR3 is TGCAGCGTTGAAACCGCCCAGACTAGCGGGGTCAATGAGCAGTTCTTC. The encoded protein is CSVETAQTSGVNEQFF.

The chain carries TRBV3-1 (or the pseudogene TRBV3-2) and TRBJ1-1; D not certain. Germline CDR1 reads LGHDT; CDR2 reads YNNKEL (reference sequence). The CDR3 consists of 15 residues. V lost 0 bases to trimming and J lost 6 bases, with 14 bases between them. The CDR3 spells CASSQDRGIGAEAFF. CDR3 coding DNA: TGTGCCAGCAGCCAAGATCGGGGTATTGGGGCTGAAGCTTTCTTT.

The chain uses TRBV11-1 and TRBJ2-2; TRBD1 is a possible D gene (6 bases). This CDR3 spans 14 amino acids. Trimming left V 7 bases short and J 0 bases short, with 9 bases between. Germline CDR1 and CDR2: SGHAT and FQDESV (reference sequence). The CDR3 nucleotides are TGTGCCAGCATGGCAGGGGCGAACACCGGGGAGCTGTTTTTT. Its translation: CASMAGANTGELFF.